This TCR beta chain originates from a study of chemoradiotherapy in HPV16-positive cancers. The germline gives CDR1 MNHNY, CDR2 SVGAGI (reference sequence). V was clipped by 6 bases and J by 5 bases, with 17 bases between them. The CDR3 runs to 14 residues. Study outcomes and limitations: In HPV16-positive patients, HPV-responsive T-cell expansion tracked better recurrence-free survival.

Notes on this clone: Its matching antigen is unknown.

The protocol was immunoSEQ multiplex PCR, while the TCRdb copy is restricted to in-frame clones and leaves out a portion. This table has about 35,000 clones, about 92% appearing once. The source of this sequence is a human donor with HPV-associated anogenital cancer. The sample consisted of blood, taken from a patient who underwent chemoradiotherapy. The chain combines TRBV6-6 with TRBJ2-7; D may match TRBD1 or TRBD2 (5 bases each). The CDR3 DNA reads TGTGCCAGCAGGGGGGAAGGGGCTAGGGACGAGCAGTACTTC. This translates into CASRGEGARDEQYF.